This T cell receptor beta chain appears in the sequencing data of a study of T cell responses to AZD1222 COVID-19 vaccine. Points from the study as a whole: There were mostly white British donors and more females than males, and clonal diversity was possibly underestimated. Regions left unmutated in variants are reportedly the target of nearly half of spike-specific TCRs. Across the whole spike, CD4 TCRs peaked at regions 160-218 and 743-854.

On this clone itself: No antigen is known for it.

Repertoires were generated with immunoSEQ multiplex PCR, while TCRdb's copy carries only in-frame clones and drops some. This table has about 78,000 clones, about nine tenths appearing once. Recipients boosted at about 4 weeks or about 12 weeks are pooled. The V and J ends lost 0 bases and 5 bases respectively, with 12 bases between them. From germline, CDR1 is SGHRS and CDR2 YFSETQ. The CDR3 sequence is 15 residues long. The receptor's source is an adult who received the AZD1222 COVID-19 vaccine. This chain uses TRBV5-1 with TRBJ1-5, with unresolved D. This sample comprised peripheral blood, obtained 28 days after the second AZD1222 dose. The CDR3 protein is CASSLDAGRDQPQHF. The CDR3 DNA reads TGCGCCAGCAGCTTGGACGCTGGCAGAGATCAGCCCCAGCATTTT.